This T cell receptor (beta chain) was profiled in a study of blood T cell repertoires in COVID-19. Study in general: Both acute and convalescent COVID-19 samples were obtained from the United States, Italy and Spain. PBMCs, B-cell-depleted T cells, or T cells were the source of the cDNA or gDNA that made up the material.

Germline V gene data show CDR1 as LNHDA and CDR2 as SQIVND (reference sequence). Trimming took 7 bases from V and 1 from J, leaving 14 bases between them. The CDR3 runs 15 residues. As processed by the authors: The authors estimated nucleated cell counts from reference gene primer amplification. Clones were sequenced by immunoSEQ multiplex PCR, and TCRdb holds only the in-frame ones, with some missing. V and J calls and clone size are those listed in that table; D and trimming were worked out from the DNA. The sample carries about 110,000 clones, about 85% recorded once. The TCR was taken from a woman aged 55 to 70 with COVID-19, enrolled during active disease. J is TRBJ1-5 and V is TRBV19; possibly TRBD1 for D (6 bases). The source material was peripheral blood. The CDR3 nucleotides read TGTGCCAGTACCTTAAATCAGGGGAGCAATCAGCCCCAGCATTTT. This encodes CASTLNQGSNQPQHF.